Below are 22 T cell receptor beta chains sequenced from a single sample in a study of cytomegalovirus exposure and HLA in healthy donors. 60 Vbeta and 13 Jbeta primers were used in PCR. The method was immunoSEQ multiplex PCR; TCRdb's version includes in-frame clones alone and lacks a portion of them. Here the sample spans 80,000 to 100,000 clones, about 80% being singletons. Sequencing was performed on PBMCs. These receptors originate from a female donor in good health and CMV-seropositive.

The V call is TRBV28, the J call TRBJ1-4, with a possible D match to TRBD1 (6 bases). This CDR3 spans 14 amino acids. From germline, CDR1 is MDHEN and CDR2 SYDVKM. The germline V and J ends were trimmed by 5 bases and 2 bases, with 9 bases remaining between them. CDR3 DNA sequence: TGTGCCAGCAGTAGGGGGTTCACTAATGAAAAACTGTTTTTT. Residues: CASSRGFTNEKLFF.

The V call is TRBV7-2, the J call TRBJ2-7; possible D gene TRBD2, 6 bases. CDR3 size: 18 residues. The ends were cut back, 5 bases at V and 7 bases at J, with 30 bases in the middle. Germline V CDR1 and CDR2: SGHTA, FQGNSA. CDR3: CASSPHPKGLASEWEQYF. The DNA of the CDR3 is TGTGCCAGCAGCCCACATCCGAAGGGGTTGGCTAGCGAGTGGGAGCAGTACTTC.

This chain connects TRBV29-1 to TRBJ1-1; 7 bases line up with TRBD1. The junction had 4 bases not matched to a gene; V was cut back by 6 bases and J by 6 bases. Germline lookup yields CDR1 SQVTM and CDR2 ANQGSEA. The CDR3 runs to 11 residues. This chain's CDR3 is CSVEQGPEAFF. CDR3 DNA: TGCAGCGTGGAACAGGGGCCTGAAGCTTTCTTT.

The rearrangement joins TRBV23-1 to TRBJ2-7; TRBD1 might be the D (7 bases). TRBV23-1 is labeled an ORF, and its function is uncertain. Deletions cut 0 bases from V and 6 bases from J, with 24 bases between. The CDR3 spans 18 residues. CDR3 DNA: TGCGCCAGCAGTCAATCGCGGGGTGGAAGGGGGCCTACCGGCGAGCAGTACTTC. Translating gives CASSQSRGGRGPTGEQYF.

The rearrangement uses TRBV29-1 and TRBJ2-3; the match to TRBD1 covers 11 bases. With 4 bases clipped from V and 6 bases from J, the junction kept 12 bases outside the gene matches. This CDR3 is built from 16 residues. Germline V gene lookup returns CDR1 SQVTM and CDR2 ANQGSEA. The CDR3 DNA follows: TGCAGCGTTGCCGGTGGGACAGGGGGGTATAAGGATACGCAGTATTTT. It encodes CSVAGGTGGYKDTQYF.

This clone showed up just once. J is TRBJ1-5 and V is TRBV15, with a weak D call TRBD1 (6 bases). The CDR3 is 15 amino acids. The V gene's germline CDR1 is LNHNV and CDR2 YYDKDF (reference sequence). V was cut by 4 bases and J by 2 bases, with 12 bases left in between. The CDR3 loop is CATSNRADGNQPQHF. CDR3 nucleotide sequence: TGTGCCACCAGCAACAGGGCGGATGGCAATCAGCCCCAGCATTTT.

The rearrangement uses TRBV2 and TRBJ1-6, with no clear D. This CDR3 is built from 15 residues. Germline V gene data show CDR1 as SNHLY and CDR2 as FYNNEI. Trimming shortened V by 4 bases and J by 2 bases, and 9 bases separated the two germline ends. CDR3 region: CASSVARTYNSPLHF. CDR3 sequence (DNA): TGTGCCAGCAGTGTAGCGAGAACCTATAATTCACCCCTCCACTTT.

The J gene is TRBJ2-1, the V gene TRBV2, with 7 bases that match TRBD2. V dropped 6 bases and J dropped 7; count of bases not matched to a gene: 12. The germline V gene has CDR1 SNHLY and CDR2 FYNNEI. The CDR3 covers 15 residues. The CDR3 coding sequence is TGTGCCAGCAGGGGCGGGAGAATGGATGTAAATGAGCAGTTCTTC. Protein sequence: CASRGGRMDVNEQFF.

The CDR3 bases are TGTGCCAGCAGCCAGAGTTCATTACAGGGTGAGGGCAATCAGCCCCAGCATTTT. It codes for CASSQSSLQGEGNQPQHF. The chain couples TRBV5-6 to TRBJ1-5; perhaps TRBD1 as D (6 bases). V lost 4 bases and J 2 bases, leaving 22 bases between the germline ends. This CDR3 has 18 residues. Germline values: CDR1 SGHDT, CDR2 YYEEEE.

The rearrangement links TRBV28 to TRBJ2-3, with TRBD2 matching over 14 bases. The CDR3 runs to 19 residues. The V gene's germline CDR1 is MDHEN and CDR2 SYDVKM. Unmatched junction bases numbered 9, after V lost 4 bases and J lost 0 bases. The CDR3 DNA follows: TGTGCCAGCAGTTGGGGACTAGCGGGAGCAGCATACAGCACAGATACGCAGTATTTT. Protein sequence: CASSWGLAGAAYSTDTQYF.

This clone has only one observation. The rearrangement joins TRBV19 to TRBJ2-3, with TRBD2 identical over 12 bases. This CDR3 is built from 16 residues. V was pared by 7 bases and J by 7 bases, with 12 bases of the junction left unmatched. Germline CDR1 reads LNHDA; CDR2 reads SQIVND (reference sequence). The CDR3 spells CASTPLASGRGNTQYF. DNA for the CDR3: TGTGCCAGTACCCCCTTGGCTAGCGGGAGGGGTAATACGCAGTATTTT.

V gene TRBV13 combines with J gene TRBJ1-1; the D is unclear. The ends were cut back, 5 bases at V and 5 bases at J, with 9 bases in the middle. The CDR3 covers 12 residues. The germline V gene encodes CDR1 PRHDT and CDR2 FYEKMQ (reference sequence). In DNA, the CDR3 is TGTGCCAGCAGCGTCGGCGGTACTGAAGCTTTCTTT. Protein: CASSVGGTEAFF.

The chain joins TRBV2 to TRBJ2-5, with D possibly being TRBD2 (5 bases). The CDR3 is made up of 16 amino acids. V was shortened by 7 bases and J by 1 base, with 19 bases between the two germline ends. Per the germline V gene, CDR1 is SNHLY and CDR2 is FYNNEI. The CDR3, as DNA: TGTGCCAGCAAGCCGGGCGGGCCCTACCTCCAAGAGACCCAGTACTTC. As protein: CASKPGGPYLQETQYF.

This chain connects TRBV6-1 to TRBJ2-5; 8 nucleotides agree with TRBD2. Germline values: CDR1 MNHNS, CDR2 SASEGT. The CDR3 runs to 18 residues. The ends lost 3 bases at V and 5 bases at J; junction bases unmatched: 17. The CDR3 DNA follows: TGTGCCAGCAGTGACTACCCAACGGGGGGGGTAGTTTATGAGACCCAGTACTTC. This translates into CASSDYPTGGVVYETQYF.

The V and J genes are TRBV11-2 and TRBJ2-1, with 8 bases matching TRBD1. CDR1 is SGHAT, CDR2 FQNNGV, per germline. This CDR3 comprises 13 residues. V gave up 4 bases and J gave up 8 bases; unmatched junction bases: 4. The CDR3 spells CASSSTGVHEQFF. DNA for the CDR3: TGTGCCAGCAGCTCGACAGGGGTGCATGAGCAGTTCTTC.

CDR3 sequence: CASRPFPRGETQYF. As DNA, the CDR3 is TGTGCCAGCAGGCCCTTCCCGCGTGGTGAGACCCAGTACTTC. This chain joins TRBV28 and TRBJ2-5; D remains unclear. CDR1 is MDHEN, CDR2 SYDVKM, per germline. The germline V and J ends were trimmed by 6 bases and 5 bases, with 16 bases remaining between them. The length of the CDR3 is 14 residues.

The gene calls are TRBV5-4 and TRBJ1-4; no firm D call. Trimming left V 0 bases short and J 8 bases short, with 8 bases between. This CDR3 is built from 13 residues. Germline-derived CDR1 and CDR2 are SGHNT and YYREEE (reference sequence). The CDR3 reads CASSLAGSEKLFF. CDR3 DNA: TGTGCCAGCAGCTTGGCGGGGAGCGAAAAACTGTTTTTT.

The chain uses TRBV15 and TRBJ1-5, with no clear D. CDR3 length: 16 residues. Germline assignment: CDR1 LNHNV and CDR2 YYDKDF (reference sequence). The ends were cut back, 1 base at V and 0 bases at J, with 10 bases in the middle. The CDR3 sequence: CATSRGGEVSNQPQHF. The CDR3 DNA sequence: TGTGCCACCAGCAGAGGCGGTGAGGTTAGCAATCAGCCCCAGCATTTT.

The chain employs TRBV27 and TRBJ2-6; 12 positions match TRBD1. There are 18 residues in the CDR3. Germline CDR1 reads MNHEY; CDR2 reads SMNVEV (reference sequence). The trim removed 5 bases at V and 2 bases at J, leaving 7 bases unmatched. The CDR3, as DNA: TGTGCCAGCAGTAAGGGACAGGGGGCGGAGGCTGGGGCCAACGTCCTGACTTTC. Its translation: CASSKGQGAEAGANVLTF.

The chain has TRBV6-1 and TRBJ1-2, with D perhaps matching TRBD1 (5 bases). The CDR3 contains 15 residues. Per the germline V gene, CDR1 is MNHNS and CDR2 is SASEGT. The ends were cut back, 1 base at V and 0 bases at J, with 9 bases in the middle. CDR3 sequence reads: CASSEGRGTNYGYTF. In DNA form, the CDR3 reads TGTGCCAGCAGTGAAGGGAGGGGAACTAACTATGGCTACACCTTC.

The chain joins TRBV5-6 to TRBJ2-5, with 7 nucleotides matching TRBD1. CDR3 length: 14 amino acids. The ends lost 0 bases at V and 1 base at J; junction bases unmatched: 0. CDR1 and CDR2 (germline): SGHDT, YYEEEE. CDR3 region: CASSLGTGQETQYF. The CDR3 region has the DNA TGTGCCAGCAGCTTGGGGACAGGCCAAGAGACCCAGTACTTC.

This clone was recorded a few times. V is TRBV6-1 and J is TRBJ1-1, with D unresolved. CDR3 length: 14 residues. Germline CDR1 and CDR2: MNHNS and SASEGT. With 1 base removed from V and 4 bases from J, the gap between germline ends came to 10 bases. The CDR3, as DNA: TGTGCCAGCAGTGAAGACGGGGAGGTCACTGAAGCTTTCTTT. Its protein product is CASSEDGEVTEAFF.